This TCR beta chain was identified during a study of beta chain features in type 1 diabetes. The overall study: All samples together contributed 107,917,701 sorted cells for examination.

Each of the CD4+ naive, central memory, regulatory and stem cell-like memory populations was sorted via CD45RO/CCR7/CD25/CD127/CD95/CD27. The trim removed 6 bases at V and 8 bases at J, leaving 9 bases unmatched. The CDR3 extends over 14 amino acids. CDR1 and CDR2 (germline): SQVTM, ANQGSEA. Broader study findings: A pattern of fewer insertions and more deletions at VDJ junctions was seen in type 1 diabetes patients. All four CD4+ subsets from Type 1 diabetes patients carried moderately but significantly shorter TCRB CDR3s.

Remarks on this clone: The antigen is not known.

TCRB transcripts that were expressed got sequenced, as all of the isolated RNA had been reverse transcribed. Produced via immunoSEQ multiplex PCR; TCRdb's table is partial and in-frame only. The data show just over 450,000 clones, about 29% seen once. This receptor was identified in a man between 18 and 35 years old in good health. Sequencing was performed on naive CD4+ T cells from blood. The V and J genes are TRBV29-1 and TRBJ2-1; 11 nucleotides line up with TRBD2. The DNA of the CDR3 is TGCAGCGTGCAAAGACTAGCGGGACTCGATGAGCAGTTCTTC. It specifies CSVQRLAGLDEQFF.